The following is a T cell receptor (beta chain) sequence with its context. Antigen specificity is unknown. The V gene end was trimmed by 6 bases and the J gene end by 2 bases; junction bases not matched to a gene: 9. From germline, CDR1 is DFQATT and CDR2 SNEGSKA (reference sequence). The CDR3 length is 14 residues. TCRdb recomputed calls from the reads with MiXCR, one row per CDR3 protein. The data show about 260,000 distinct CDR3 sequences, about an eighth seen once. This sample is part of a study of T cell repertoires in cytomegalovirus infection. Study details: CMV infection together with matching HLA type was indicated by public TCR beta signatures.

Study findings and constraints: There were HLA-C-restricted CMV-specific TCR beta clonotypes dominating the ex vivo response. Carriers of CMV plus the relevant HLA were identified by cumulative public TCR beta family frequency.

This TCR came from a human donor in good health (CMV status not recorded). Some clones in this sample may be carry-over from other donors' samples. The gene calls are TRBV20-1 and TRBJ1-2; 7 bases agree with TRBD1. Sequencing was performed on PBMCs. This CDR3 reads CSAIGQALNYGYTF. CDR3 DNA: TGCAGTGCCATCGGACAGGCTCTAAACTATGGCTACACCTTC.